These 29 T cell receptor beta chains were all obtained from the same sample, sequenced in a study of control samples from healthy donors and cancer patients. The protocol was immunoSEQ multiplex PCR, while the TCRdb copy is restricted to in-frame clones and leaves out a portion. This sample has approximately 110,000 clones, with around nine tenths found just once. The specimen sequenced was blood. Receptors originate from a woman aged 50 to 65 in good health.

The V gene is TRBV18, the J gene TRBJ1-3, with D tentatively TRBD1 (6 bases). V was trimmed by 3 bases and J by 3 bases, leaving 12 bases between them. CDR3 length: 15 amino acids. Looked up from germline, CDR1 is KGHSH and CDR2 is LQKENI. The CDR3 DNA is TGTGCCAGCTCACCCGTCCGGACAGATGGAAACACCATATATTTT. This translates into CASSPVRTDGNTIYF.

This sequence joins TRBV19 and TRBJ1-6; D call uncertain. CDR1 and CDR2 from the germline V gene are LNHDA and SQIVND (reference sequence). Trimming stripped 3 bases from V and 2 bases from J, with 8 bases between. The CDR3 has 15 residues. The DNA for the CDR3 is TGTGCCAGTAGTATCCGGGCTCCCTATAATTCACCCCTCCACTTT. This codes for CASSIRAPYNSPLHF.

The table lists this clone with a count of one. V usage is TRBV19 and J usage is TRBJ2-7, with 9 bases fitting TRBD1. Germline CDR1 LNHDA, CDR2 SQIVND (reference sequence). The CDR3 has 13 amino acids. With V trimmed by 5 bases and J by 5 bases, 4 bases remained unmatched. The CDR3 loop reads CASSGTGWDEQYF. The CDR3 nucleotides read TGTGCCAGTAGTGGGACAGGGTGGGACGAGCAGTACTTC.

With regard to this clone: At one end the junction does not follow the germline gene, possibly because of a read error. The V and J genes are TRBV19 and TRBJ1-2; D is unclear. Germline assignment: CDR1 LNHDA and CDR2 SQIVND (reference sequence). The CDR3 sequence is 12 residues long. CDR3 region: CASRDLSWRLLF. CDR3 in DNA: TGTGCCAGTAGGGATTTAAGCTGGAGGTTGCTCTTC. Using reference TRBV19 and TRBJ1-2 for the parts outside the CDR3, the full variable domain is DGGITQSPKYLFRKEGQNVTLSCEQNLNHDAMYWYRQDPGQGLRLIYYSQIVNDFQKGDIAEGYSVSREKKESFPLTVTSAQKNPTAFYLCASRDLSWRLLFGSGTRLTVV.

The rearrangement joins TRBV7-8 to TRBJ2-1, with 7 bases identical to TRBD2. The germline V gene encodes CDR1 SGHVS and CDR2 FQNEAQ. The CDR3 totals 16 residues. The trim removed 7 bases at V and 4 bases at J, leaving 13 bases unmatched. CDR3 coding DNA: TGTGCCAGCACCAAAAACGGGAGGTCGGTTTACAATGAGCAGTTCTTC. This gives the protein CASTKNGRSVYNEQFF.

The chain is built from TRBV27 and TRBJ1-2; 8 bases map to TRBD1. The CDR3 length is 13 residues. V gave up 6 bases and J gave up 8 bases; unmatched junction bases: 8. Germline CDR1 and CDR2: MNHEY and SMNVEV (reference sequence). The CDR3 region is CASSRDRFWGYTF. CDR3 DNA: TGTGCCAGCAGCCGGGACAGGTTTTGGGGCTACACCTTC.

The V and J genes are TRBV9 and TRBJ2-1; D could derive from TRBD1 or TRBD2 (7 bases each). The V and J ends lost 3 bases and 5 bases respectively, with 24 bases between them. The CDR3 has 18 amino acids. Looked up from germline, CDR1 is SGDLS and CDR2 is YYNGEE. The DNA of the CDR3 is TGTGCCAGCAGCGAGACGGGACTACAGGGGTTAGGGGACAATGAGCAGTTCTTC. This codes for CASSETGLQGLGDNEQFF.

The chain is built from TRBV5-1 and TRBJ2-5; unclear D gene. The CDR3 runs to 13 residues. In germline, CDR1 is SGHRS, CDR2 YFSETQ. The V end lost 1 base, the J end lost 5 bases, and 9 bases lay between the germline ends. CDR3 in DNA: TGCGCCAGCAGCTTGTCCCGAGTGGAGACCCAGTACTTC. Protein: CASSLSRVETQYF.

V is TRBV2 and J is TRBJ1-1; D is unresolved. The germline V gene encodes CDR1 SNHLY and CDR2 FYNNEI. The CDR3 covers 13 residues. V lost 5 bases and J lost 1, with 8 bases in between. The CDR3: CASSPTTNTEAFF. The CDR3 DNA reads as TGTGCCAGCAGTCCGACGACGAACACTGAAGCTTTCTTT.

The chain uses TRBV5-1 and TRBJ1-4; no clear D gene. CDR3 length: 13 amino acids. CDR1 is SGHRS and CDR2 is YFSETQ in the germline V gene. Trimming cost V 7 bases and J 5 bases, with 12 bases left between them. CDR3 sequence reads: CASSNTVNEKLFF. The CDR3 DNA sequence: TGCGCCAGCTCCAACACGGTGAATGAAAAACTGTTTTTT.

The chain has TRBV6-5 and TRBJ2-3; 9 bases line up with TRBD2. The ends lost 10 bases at V and 5 bases at J; junction bases unmatched: 13. CDR3 length: 15 residues. The germline CDR1 and CDR2 sequences are MNHEY and SVGAGI. This CDR3 reads CAIWRGGRVVDTQYF. The CDR3, as DNA: TGTGCCATATGGCGGGGGGGCCGAGTTGTAGATACGCAGTATTTT.

Within the sample, this clone is medium-sized. The chain is built from TRBV7-9 and TRBJ2-7, with 7 bases identical to TRBD1. The CDR3 runs to 15 residues. Germline CDR1 SEHNR, CDR2 FQNEAQ (reference sequence). With 2 bases clipped from V and 2 bases from J, the junction kept 6 bases outside the gene matches. The CDR3 spells CASSLMGQLTYEQYF. DNA of the CDR3: TGTGCCAGCAGCTTAATGGGACAGTTGACCTACGAGCAGTACTTC.

V is TRBV19 and J is TRBJ1-5; a possible D gene is TRBD1 (5 bases). CDR1 and CDR2 (germline): LNHDA, SQIVND (reference sequence). CDR3 length: 14 residues. The V gene lost 2 bases and the J gene lost 6 bases, with 11 bases spanning the gap. The CDR3 DNA reads TGTGCCAGTAGTATAAGGGGAAGTGCTCAGCCCCAGCATTTT. Amino acid sequence: CASSIRGSAQPQHF.

The chain has TRBV5-4 and TRBJ1-4; 7 bases are a match to TRBD1. The germline V gene encodes CDR1 SGHNT and CDR2 YYREEE (reference sequence). The length of the CDR3 is 16 residues. J was trimmed by 0 bases and V by 3 bases; bases with no gene match: 5. CDR3: CASSSRQGATNEKLFF. The CDR3 coding sequence is TGTGCCAGCAGCTCTAGACAGGGAGCAACTAATGAAAAACTGTTTTTT.

The rearrangement links TRBV7-3 to TRBJ2-7, with D maybe TRBD1 (5 bases). Germline assignment: CDR1 SGHTA and CDR2 FQGTGA. The CDR3 runs 16 residues. Trimming stripped 5 bases from V and 2 bases from J, with 19 bases between. The CDR3 DNA reads as TGTGCCAGCAGCCTTGGGCGGACACATGACCCCTACGAGCAGTACGTC. Residues: CASSLGRTHDPYEQYV.

The CDR3 DNA sequence: TGTGCCAGCAGCTTAGTAGGACTTAGCACAGATACGCAGTATTTT. Protein product: CASSLVGLSTDTQYF. The chain carries TRBV7-9 and TRBJ2-3, with D maybe TRBD2 (5 bases). Germline V CDR1 and CDR2: SEHNR, FQNEAQ (reference sequence). This CDR3 is built from 15 residues. V was pared by 1 base and J by 0 bases, with 8 bases between.

The chain couples TRBV2 to TRBJ2-5; D uncertain. The CDR3 runs to 13 residues. The V and J ends lost 5 bases and 5 bases respectively, with 12 bases between them. Germline loops: CDR1 SNHLY, CDR2 FYNNEI. The CDR3 region has the DNA TGTGCCAGCAGTCTCCAACACGCGGAGACCCAGTACTTC. Amino acids: CASSLQHAETQYF.

This chain joins TRBV27 and TRBJ2-3, with D possibly being TRBD1 (5 bases). Germline loops: CDR1 MNHEY, CDR2 SMNVEV (reference sequence). This CDR3 has 14 amino acids. The V and J ends lost 4 bases and 5 bases respectively, with 13 bases between them. The CDR3 loop reads CASSWAARGDTQYF. DNA for the CDR3: TGTGCCAGCAGTTGGGCGGCAAGGGGAGATACGCAGTATTTT.

The chain has TRBV7-7 and TRBJ2-1; D tentatively fits TRBD1 or TRBD2 (5 bases each). The ends were cut back, 11 bases at V and 6 bases at J, with 14 bases in the middle. Per the germline V gene, CDR1 is SSHAT and CDR2 is FNYEAQ (reference sequence). The length of the CDR3 is 12 residues. The CDR3 protein is CASGHRPNEQFF. The CDR3 nucleotides read TGTGCCTCGGGGCATCGGCCCAATGAGCAGTTCTTC.

This chain links TRBV9 with TRBJ2-2, with 8 bases matching TRBD2. CDR1 SGDLS and CDR2 YYNGEE come from the germline V gene. The CDR3 totals 19 residues. V dropped 0 bases and J dropped 2; count of bases not matched to a gene: 12. The CDR3 coding sequence is TGTGCCAGCAGCGTAGTATTTGGGCAGCGGGGGCCAAACACCGGGGAGCTGTTTTTT. This translates into CASSVVFGQRGPNTGELFF.

The V call is TRBV5-1, the J call TRBJ1-5; possibly TRBD1 for D (5 bases). The CDR3 runs to 15 residues. Trimming shortened V by 2 bases and J by 1 base, and 10 bases separated the two germline ends. Per germline, CDR1 SGHRS and CDR2 YFSETQ. DNA of the CDR3: TGCGCCAGCAGCTTAGGGGTGTCGAGCAATCAGCCCCAGCATTTT. Its translation: CASSLGVSSNQPQHF.

The rearrangement uses TRBV7-9 and TRBJ2-5, with a weak D call TRBD2 (6 bases). The CDR3 covers 14 residues. The V gene's germline CDR1 is SEHNR and CDR2 FQNEAQ (reference sequence). Trimming cost V 5 bases and J 3 bases, with 13 bases left between them. The CDR3 is CASSTGTEKETQYF. The CDR3 coding sequence is TGTGCCAGCAGCACCGGGACTGAGAAAGAGACCCAGTACTTC.

This clone has a single count. The V gene is TRBV3-1 (or the pseudogene TRBV3-2), the J gene TRBJ2-2; D gene uncertain. The germline V gene has CDR1 LGHDT and CDR2 YNNKEL (reference sequence). The length of the CDR3 is 15 residues. V was pared by 0 bases and J by 8 bases, with 13 bases between. The DNA of the CDR3 is TGTGCCAGCAGCCAAGATGGGTCTGTTTTAGGGGAGCTGTTTTTT. It translates to CASSQDGSVLGELFF.

The V gene is TRBV6-2 or TRBV6-3, the J gene TRBJ2-2; TRBD2 aligns across 9 bases. V lost 0 bases to trimming and J lost 7 bases; unmatched junction nucleotides: 12. Per germline, CDR1 MNHEY and CDR2 SVGEGT. The CDR3 contains 18 residues. The CDR3 here is CASSYSRVSGSGGGELFF. CDR3 sequence (DNA): TGTGCCAGCAGTTACTCGAGGGTTAGCGGGAGCGGTGGCGGGGAGCTGTTTTTT.

The V gene is TRBV5-1, the J gene TRBJ1-1; 10 bases fit TRBD1. CDR3 size: 19 residues. Germline-derived CDR1 and CDR2 are SGHRS and YFSETQ. Trimming took 5 bases from V and 1 from J; bases not matched to a gene: 17. CDR3 amino acids: CASSKSVGTGVFGNTEAFF. Here the CDR3 DNA reads TGCGCCAGCAGTAAATCGGTCGGGACAGGGGTATTTGGGAACACTGAAGCTTTCTTT.

This sequence joins TRBV24-1 and TRBJ2-2; 8 bases fit TRBD1. The CDR3 is made up of 16 amino acids. The J segment lost 4 bases and the V segment lost 4 bases, leaving 7 bases of the junction unmatched. Germline V gives CDR1 KGHDR, CDR2 SFDVKD. CDR3 sequence (DNA): TGTGCCACCAGTGACCCGGACAGGGCGGGCACCGGGGAGCTGTTTTTT. Translating gives CATSDPDRAGTGELFF.

This chain links TRBV28 with TRBJ1-3; 8 bases map to TRBD1. Trimming at V came to 5 bases and at J to 2 bases, leaving 8 bases not matched to a gene. The CDR3 is 16 amino acids. Germline CDR1 MDHEN, CDR2 SYDVKM. CDR3 in DNA: TGTGCCAGCAGTCCCCGGACAGGGTCGCCTGGAAACACCATATATTTT. This sequence encodes CASSPRTGSPGNTIYF.

The chain uses TRBV5-1 and TRBJ2-7, with TRBD2 as a possible D gene (5 bases). CDR3 size: 14 residues. Germline assignment: CDR1 SGHRS and CDR2 YFSETQ. V lost 7 bases and J lost 0, with 14 bases in between. The chain's CDR3 is CASSSRGDSYEQYV. CDR3 in DNA: TGCGCCAGCTCCTCACGGGGTGACTCCTACGAGCAGTACGTC.

This clone is judged medium-sized. The chain recombines TRBV6-5 with TRBJ2-5, with 8 bases identical to TRBD1. Germline V gene lookup returns CDR1 MNHEY and CDR2 SVGAGI. V gave up 5 bases and J gave up 1 base; unmatched junction bases: 6. The CDR3 loop spans 15 amino acids. Here the CDR3 DNA reads TGTGCCAGCAGTCCACGGGACAGGCGCCAAGAGACCCAGTACTTC. It is translated as CASSPRDRRQETQYF.